What follows is one TCR beta chain and its context. The data derive from a study of blood T cell repertoires in COVID-19. Study-level background: The samples span acute and convalescent COVID-19 from the United States, Italy and Spain. PBMCs, B-cell-depleted T cells, or T cells were the source of the cDNA or gDNA that made up the material.

Per the original data handling: From reference gene primer amplification, estimates of nucleated cell counts were derived. Clones were sequenced by immunoSEQ multiplex PCR, and TCRdb holds only the in-frame ones, with some missing. Clone size and the V and J calls come from that table; the DNA yielded D and trimming. The sample consists of more than 120,000 clones, roughly 86% of them appearing once. This receptor was identified in a woman aged 45 to 65 with acute or convalescent COVID-19. Sequencing used peripheral blood.

The CDR3 bases are TGTGCCACCCGCCCGGGACAGCTCTCCTACGAGCAGTACTTC. The encoded protein is CATRPGQLSYEQYF. The chain couples TRBV19 to TRBJ2-7, with 7 bases lining up with TRBD1. The CDR3 sequence is 14 residues long. With V trimmed by 10 bases and J by 0 bases, 9 bases remained unmatched. Germline V CDR1 and CDR2: LNHDA, SQIVND (reference sequence).